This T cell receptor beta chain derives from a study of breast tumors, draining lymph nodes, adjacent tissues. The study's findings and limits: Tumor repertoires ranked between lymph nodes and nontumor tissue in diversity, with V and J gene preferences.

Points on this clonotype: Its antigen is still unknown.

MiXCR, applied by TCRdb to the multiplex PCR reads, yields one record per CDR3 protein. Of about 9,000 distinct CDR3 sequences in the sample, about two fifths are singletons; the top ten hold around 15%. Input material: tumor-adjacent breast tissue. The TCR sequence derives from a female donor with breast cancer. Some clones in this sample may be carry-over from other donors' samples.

The CDR3 DNA reads TGTGCCACCGGGACAGGGTTCTCCAATGAGCAGTTCTTC. It yields the protein CATGTGFSNEQFF. The rearrangement uses TRBV2 and TRBJ2-1, with 9 bases fitting TRBD1. CDR1 SNHLY and CDR2 FYNNEI come from the germline V gene. Trimming removed 10 bases from V and 6 bases from J; junction bases left unmatched: 7. This CDR3 has 13 residues. The full variable domain, with the rest looked up from reference TRBV2 and TRBJ2-1, is EPEVTQTPSHQVTQMGQEVILRCVPISNHLYFYWYRQILGQKVEFLVSFYNNEISEKSEIFDDQFSVERPDGSNFTLKIRSTKLEDSAMYFCATGTGFSNEQFFGPGTRLTVL.